One and the same sample provided the 13 T cell receptor beta chains below, sequenced in a study of T cells in Graves' hyperthyroidism and ophthalmopathy. Regions amplified from RNA transcripts were the TCR beta CDR3 regions. RT-PCR in the first round (using the HTBI primer set) targeted the TCR CDR3. TCRdb fed the multiplex PCR reads into MiXCR, producing one record per CDR3 protein. The table records around 700,000 distinct CDR3 sequences, under 45% of them present only once. Sequenced material: blood. Receptors originate from a woman in her 40s with Graves' hyperthyroidism.

This clonotype was seen a few times. V usage is TRBV12-3 or TRBV12-4 and J usage is TRBJ1-2; D remains ambiguous. Trimming took off 5 bases at V and 5 bases at J, with 6 bases between the two ends. This CDR3 spans 11 amino acids. CDR3 protein: CASSPQYGYTF. CDR3 nucleotide sequence: TGTGCCAGCAGTCCCCAGTATGGCTACACCTTC.

V gene TRBV12-3 or TRBV12-4 combines with J gene TRBJ2-3; maybe TRBD2 (6 bases). The CDR3 runs 13 residues. The ends were cut back, 10 bases at V and 2 bases at J, with 13 bases in the middle. The CDR3 DNA is TGTGCCATTGGAGGGAGGATCACAGATACGCAGTATTTT. Amino acids: CAIGGRITDTQYF.

This clonotype was observed at least ten times. The genes are TRBV2 and TRBJ2-5; D ambiguous. This CDR3 is built from 14 residues. CDR1 SNHLY and CDR2 FYNNEI come from the germline V gene. The V end was cut by 3 bases, the J end by 1 base, with 9 bases between. The CDR3: CASSDRAGQETQYF. CDR3 bases: TGTGCCAGCAGTGATCGGGCAGGCCAAGAGACCCAGTACTTC.

This clonotype occurred many times. J is TRBJ1-2 and V is TRBV29-1; no firm D call. CDR1 SQVTM and CDR2 ANQGSEA come from the germline V gene. V was cut by 3 bases and J by 8 bases, with 10 bases left in between. The CDR3 consists of 11 residues. Written as DNA, the CDR3 is TGCAGCGTTGACTTGGGGTCCGGCTACACCTTC. As protein: CSVDLGSGYTF.

A note on this clonotype: A much bigger clone sits one base away, suggesting this may be a read error. The V call is TRBV6-5, the J call TRBJ1-6; TRBD1 agrees at 11 bases. The CDR3 is made up of 14 amino acids. CDR1 MNHEY and CDR2 SVGAGI come from the germline V gene. The CDR3 DNA reads TGTGCCAACAGTTACGGGACAGGGGGTTCACCCCTCCACTTT. It yields the protein CANSYGTGGSPLHF.

There are a few counts of this clonotype. The chain recombines TRBV12-3 or TRBV12-4 with TRBJ1-1; tentative D call: TRBD1 (6 bases). This CDR3 is 14 amino acids long. V was shortened by 6 bases and J by 1 base, with 12 bases between the two germline ends. The CDR3 sequence: CASRDRTTNTEAFF. The DNA of the CDR3 is TGTGCCAGCAGGGACAGAACAACGAACACTGAAGCTTTCTTT.

The chain is built from TRBV29-1 and TRBJ2-1; D may correspond to TRBD1 or TRBD2 (5 bases each). Germline V CDR1 and CDR2: SQVTM, ANQGSEA. V lost 7 bases to trimming and J lost 7 bases, with 14 bases between them. The CDR3 is made up of 12 amino acids. In DNA, the CDR3 is TGCAGCGCCGTGTGGGGGAAAAATGAGCAGTTCTTC. Amino acids: CSAVWGKNEQFF.

This chain links TRBV15 with TRBJ2-1; weak D call: TRBD2 (6 bases). Germline values: CDR1 LNHNV, CDR2 YYDKDF (reference sequence). This CDR3 has 17 amino acids. Trimming took 1 base from V and 0 from J, leaving 13 bases between them. The CDR3 loop reads CATSRGAGWSSYNEQFF. The CDR3 DNA reads as TGTGCCACCAGCAGAGGGGCGGGGTGGAGCTCCTACAATGAGCAGTTCTTC.

This clonotype has a count of ten or more. The gene calls are TRBV10-3 and TRBJ1-2; no clear D. Trimming stripped 7 bases from V and 4 bases from J, with 13 bases between. The CDR3 covers 13 residues. Germline-derived CDR1 and CDR2 are ENHRY and SYGVKD. The CDR3 DNA reads TGTGCCATCACCTCTGATTATGGCTATGGCTACACCTTC. Amino acid sequence: CAITSDYGYGYTF.

V gene TRBV20-1 combines with J gene TRBJ1-4; the D gene is possibly TRBD1 (5 bases). The germline V gene encodes CDR1 DFQATT and CDR2 SNEGSKA (reference sequence). The CDR3 spans 14 residues. V was clipped by 1 base and J by 6 bases, with 12 bases between them. As DNA, the CDR3 is TGCAGTGCTAGAGTGGGGACGACTTATGAAAAACTGTTTTTT. Protein sequence: CSARVGTTYEKLFF.

The J gene is TRBJ1-2, the V gene TRBV6-4; D is ambiguous. Germline assignment: CDR1 MRHNA and CDR2 SNTAGT. The germline V and J ends were trimmed by 5 bases and 2 bases, with 12 bases remaining between them. The CDR3 runs to 14 residues. The CDR3 DNA reads as TGTGCCAGCAGTTCCGCTTACTGGAACTATGGCTACACCTTC. Its protein is CASSSAYWNYGYTF.

This clonotype was seen many times. The chain couples TRBV6-5 to TRBJ1-5; D not certain. V lost 11 bases and J lost 1, with 21 bases in between. The length of the CDR3 is 16 residues. The germline V gene has CDR1 MNHEY and CDR2 SVGAGI. DNA of the CDR3: TGTGCCGCCGACCGGACGGGGAGGTCGAGCAATCAGCCCCAGCATTTT. Amino acid sequence: CAADRTGRSSNQPQHF.

This clonotype came up once. The CDR3 ends on some other residue instead of the conserved phenylalanine or tryptophan, so this is likely a read error. The DNA is omitted, as the CDR3 cannot be located on it reliably, and the CDR3 follows TCRdb's listing. V and J are TRBV7-2 and TRBJ2-7. Germline CDR1 and CDR2: SGHTA and FQGNSA. The CDR3 totals 8 residues, both ends included. The CDR3 spells CASSQDYG.